This is a list of T cell receptor beta chains from one sample in a study of cytomegalovirus exposure and HLA in healthy donors. The data were produced by immunoSEQ multiplex PCR, yet TCRdb's version contains in-frame clones alone and is incomplete. Of some 140,000 clones in the sample, about two thirds were seen once. The source material was PBMCs. Receptors originate from a man aged 50-60 years in good health and CMV-seropositive. CDR3s include the opening cysteine and the closing phenylalanine or tryptophan. The D gene is left open where the match is weak. Clone sizes are given selectively: once, few, many, or a class where the clone is expanded.

size	length	D	J	V	CDR3	DNA
-	15	TRBD1	TRBJ1-2	TRBV5-1	CASRKDRGLNYGYTF	TGCGCCAGCAGGAAGGACAGGGGGCTTAACTATGGCTACACCTTC
few	18	TRBD1	TRBJ1-1	TRBV9	CASSVATGARDRATEAFF	TGTGCCAGCAGCGTAGCAACGGGGGCCAGGGACAGGGCCACTGAAGCTTTCTTT
-	16	-	TRBJ2-7	TRBV7-2	CASSSLPGSNRYEQYF	TGTGCCAGCAGCAGTTTGCCGGGATCAAATAGATACGAGCAGTACTTC
-	15	-	TRBJ1-1	TRBV9	CASSPRPGMNTEAFF	TGTGCCAGCAGCCCTCGTCCCGGGATGAACACTGAAGCTTTCTTT
few	13	-	TRBJ1-2	TRBV7-9	CASVPGWRTGYTF	TGTGCCAGCGTCCCCGGGTGGAGAACGGGCTACACCTTC
-	14	-	TRBJ2-7	TRBV7-2	CASSPDRSSYEQYF	TGTGCCAGCAGCCCTGACAGGAGCTCCTACGAGCAGTACTTC
-	15	TRBD1	TRBJ1-2	TRBV6-5	CASSYLGQGARGYTF	TGTGCCAGCAGTTACCTCGGTCAGGGGGCGAGGGGCTACACCTTC
-	14	TRBD1	TRBJ1-2	TRBV27	CASRGTGSFYGYTF	TGTGCCAGCAGAGGGACAGGGTCTTTCTATGGCTACACCTTC
-	16	TRBD2	TRBJ2-1	TRBV5-1	CASSLATSGGFNEQFF	TGCGCCAGCAGCTTGGCGACTAGCGGGGGCTTCAATGAGCAGTTCTTC
few	19	TRBD1	TRBJ1-1	TRBV11-2	CASSLRDRERGWANTEAFF	TGTGCCAGCAGCTTACGGGACAGGGAAAGGGGGTGGGCGAACACTGAAGCTTTCTTT
-	15	TRBD2	TRBJ2-5	TRBV7-6	CASSQRAGGHGTQYF	TGTGCCAGCAGCCAAAGAGCGGGGGGGCATGGGACCCAGTACTTC
-	13	-	TRBJ1-1	TRBV29-1	CSVAGQRSTEAFF	TGCAGCGTTGCCGGCCAGCGAAGCACTGAAGCTTTCTTT
-	18	TRBD1	TRBJ1-5	TRBV27	CASSPGWGTGVNNQPQHF	TGTGCCAGCAGTCCTGGGTGGGGGACAGGGGTGAACAATCAGCCCCAGCATTTT
few	18	TRBD2	TRBJ2-3	TRBV19	CASSISSGGSRSTDTQYF	TGTGCCAGTAGTATATCTAGCGGGGGGAGTCGTAGCACAGATACGCAGTATTTT
few	15	TRBD1	TRBJ1-1	TRBV11-2	CASSSKDRGLNEAFF	TGTGCCAGCAGTTCAAAGGACAGGGGGCTTAATGAAGCTTTCTTT
once	14	TRBD1	TRBJ1-5	TRBV7-9	CASSRGQGPLPQHF	TGTGCCAGCAGCCGGGGACAGGGGCCTCTGCCCCAGCATTTT
-	12	-	TRBJ2-7	TRBV2	CASRMDTYEQYF	TGTGCCAGCAGAATGGACACCTACGAGCAGTACTTC
-	14	-	TRBJ2-4	TRBV11-3	CASSSVGAKNIQYF	TGTGCCAGCAGCTCCGTCGGAGCCAAAAACATTCAGTACTTC
once	17	TRBD1	TRBJ2-6	TRBV5-1	CASSLKLTGSGANVLTF	TGCGCCAGCAGCTTAAAATTGACAGGGTCTGGGGCCAACGTCCTGACTTTC
-	16	TRBD2	TRBJ2-6	TRBV11-2	CASSQDSGSGANVLTF	TGCGCCAGCAGCCAAGATAGCGGGTCTGGGGCCAACGTCCTGACTTTC
-	15	TRBD1	TRBJ1-1	TRBV7-2	CASSWGQGARTEAFF	TGTGCCAGCAGCTGGGGCCAGGGGGCGAGGACTGAAGCTTTCTTT
-	13	-	TRBJ1-4	TRBV10-3	CAIRGTINEKLFF	TGTGCCATCAGGGGGACAATAAATGAAAAACTGTTTTTT
-	16	-	TRBJ1-4	TRBV15	CATSRVPGAANEKLFF	TGTGCCACCAGCAGAGTACCAGGGGCGGCTAATGAAAAACTGTTTTTT
-	15	TRBD2	TRBJ2-7	TRBV7-2	CASTSVAGGYYEQYF	TGTGCCAGCACCTCGGTAGCGGGAGGATACTACGAGCAGTACTTC
few	13	TRBD1	TRBJ2-7	TRBV6-1	CASSERTGGEVYF	TGTGCCAGCAGTGAAAGGACAGGGGGCGAGGTATACTTC
-	16	TRBD1	TRBJ2-5	TRBV18	CASSERQGSNSETQYF	TGTGCCAGCTCAGAAAGACAGGGGTCTAACTCGGAGACCCAGTACTTC
-	15	-	TRBJ2-1	TRBV5-1	CASSLASPRYNEQFF	TGCGCCAGCAGCTTGGCTAGCCCTAGATACAATGAGCAGTTCTTC
-	15	TRBD1	TRBJ1-5	TRBV6-5	CASIYTDRGNQPQHF	TGTGCCAGCATTTACACCGACAGGGGGAATCAGCCCCAGCATTTT
-	13	-	TRBJ1-1	TRBV27	CASSLPDYTEAFF	TGTGCCAGCAGTTTGCCCGACTACACTGAAGCTTTCTTT
-	13	-	TRBJ1-4	TRBV5-1	CASSFGGYEKLFF	TGCGCCAGCAGCTTCGGGGGATACGAAAAACTGTTTTTT
-	12	-	TRBJ1-2	TRBV6-1	CAVSGLNYGYTF	TGTGCCGTATCGGGACTGAACTATGGCTACACCTTC
-	14	-	TRBJ1-1	TRBV6-1	CASSTGMMNTEAFF	TGTGCCAGCAGTACGGGTATGATGAACACTGAAGCTTTCTTT
-	14	-	TRBJ1-1	TRBV11-2	CASNEFGGIDGAFF	TGTGCCAGCAACGAATTTGGGGGGATAGATGGAGCTTTCTTT
-	13	-	TRBJ2-2	TRBV6-5	CASSDGQLGELFF	TGTGCCAGCAGTGATGGACAGCTCGGGGAGCTGTTTTTT
-	15	-	TRBJ1-1	TRBV19	CASSFETGGNTEAFF	TGTGCCAGTAGTTTCGAGACAGGCGGGAACACTGAAGCTTTCTTT
few	14	-	TRBJ1-1	TRBV6-4	CASSATGMNTEAFF	TGTGCCAGCAGTGCTACAGGGATGAACACTGAAGCTTTCTTT
-	16	TRBD1	TRBJ1-2	TRBV7-9	CASSGGTGNIVYGYTF	TGTGCCAGCAGCGGCGGGACAGGGAATATCGTCTATGGCTACACCTTC
-	15	-	TRBJ2-3	TRBV6-1	CASSETTESTDTQYF	TGTGCCAGCAGTGAAACCACAGAATCCACAGATACGCAGTATTTT
once	13	-	TRBJ2-7	TRBV4-1	CASSGLPSYEQYF	TGCGCCAGCAGCGGACTTCCCTCCTACGAGCAGTACTTC
-	13	-	TRBJ2-3	TRBV25-1	CASSEGARDTQYF	TGTGCCAGCAGTGAAGGAGCGAGGGATACGCAGTATTTT
-	14	TRBD1	TRBJ1-2	TRBV29-1	CSVEARDRGSGYTF	TGCAGCGTTGAAGCTCGGGACAGGGGCTCTGGCTACACCTTC
once	15	TRBD1	TRBJ1-6	TRBV5-6	CASSWRDRDNSPLHF	TGTGCCAGCAGCTGGCGGGACAGGGACAATTCACCCCTCCACTTT
-	15	TRBD1	TRBJ1-2	TRBV7-9	CASSLGTTGGYGYTF	TGTGCCAGCAGCTTAGGAACGACAGGGGGATATGGCTACACCTTC
-	15	-	TRBJ1-6	TRBV7-2	CASTLGLTPNSPLHF	TGTGCCAGCACCCTGGGGCTCACGCCAAATTCACCCCTCCACTTT
many	15	TRBD2	TRBJ2-7	TRBV11-2	CASSSTSGSTYEQYF	TGTGCCAGCAGCTCGACTAGCGGATCAACCTACGAGCAGTACTTC